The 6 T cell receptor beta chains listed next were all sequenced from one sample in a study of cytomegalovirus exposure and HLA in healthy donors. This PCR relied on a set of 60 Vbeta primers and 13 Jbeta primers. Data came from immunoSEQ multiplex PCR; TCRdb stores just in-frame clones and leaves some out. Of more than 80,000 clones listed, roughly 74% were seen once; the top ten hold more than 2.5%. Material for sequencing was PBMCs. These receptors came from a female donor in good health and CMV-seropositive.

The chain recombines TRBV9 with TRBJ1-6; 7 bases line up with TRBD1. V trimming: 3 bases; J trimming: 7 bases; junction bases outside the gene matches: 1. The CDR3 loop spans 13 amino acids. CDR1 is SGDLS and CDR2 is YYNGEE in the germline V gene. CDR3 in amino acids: CASSGQGNSPLHF. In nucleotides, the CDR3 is TGTGCCAGCAGCGGACAGGGAAATTCACCCCTCCACTTT.

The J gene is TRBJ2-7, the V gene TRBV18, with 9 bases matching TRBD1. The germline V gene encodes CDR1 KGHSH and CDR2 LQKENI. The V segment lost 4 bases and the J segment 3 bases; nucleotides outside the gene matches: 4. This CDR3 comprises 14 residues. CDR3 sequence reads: CASSLGQGDYEQYF. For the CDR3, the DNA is TGTGCCAGCTCACTGGGACAGGGAGACTACGAGCAGTACTTC.

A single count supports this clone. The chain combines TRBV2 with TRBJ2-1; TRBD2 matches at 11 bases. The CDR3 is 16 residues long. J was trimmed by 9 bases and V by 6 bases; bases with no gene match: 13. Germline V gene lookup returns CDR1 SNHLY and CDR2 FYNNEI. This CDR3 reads CASRGTSGPIDSEQFF. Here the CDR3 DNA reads TGTGCCAGCAGAGGGACTAGCGGACCTATAGACAGTGAGCAGTTCTTC. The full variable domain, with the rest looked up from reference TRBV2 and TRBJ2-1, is EPEVTQTPSHQVTQMGQEVILRCVPISNHLYFYWYRQILGQKVEFLVSFYNNEISEKSEIFDDQFSVERPDGSNFTLKIRSTKLEDSAMYFCASRGTSGPIDSEQFFGPGTRLTVL.

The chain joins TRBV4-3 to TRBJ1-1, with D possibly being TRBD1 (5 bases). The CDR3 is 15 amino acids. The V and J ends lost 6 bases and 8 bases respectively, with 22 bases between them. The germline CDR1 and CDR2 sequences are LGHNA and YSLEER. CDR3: CASSRGSNNFGEAFF. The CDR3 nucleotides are TGCGCCAGCAGTCGGGGGTCAAACAACTTCGGAGAAGCTTTCTTT.

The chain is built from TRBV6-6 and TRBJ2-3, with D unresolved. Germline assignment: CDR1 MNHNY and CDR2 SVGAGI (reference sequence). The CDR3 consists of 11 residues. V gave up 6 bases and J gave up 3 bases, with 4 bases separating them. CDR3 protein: CASRSTDTQYF. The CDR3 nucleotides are TGTGCCAGCAGGAGTACAGATACGCAGTATTTT.

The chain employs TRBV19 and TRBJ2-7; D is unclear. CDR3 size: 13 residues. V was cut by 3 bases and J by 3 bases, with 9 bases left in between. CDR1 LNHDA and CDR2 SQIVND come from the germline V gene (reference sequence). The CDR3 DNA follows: TGTGCCAGTAGTATTCAGGCCGACTACGAGCAGTACTTC. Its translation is CASSIQADYEQYF.